Included here is one TCR beta chain sequence, with context. Only in-frame clones appear in the TCRdb table, and some are missing; sequencing was by immunoSEQ multiplex PCR. This sample carries some 390,000 clones, around nine tenths of them seen once, and the ten largest clones take about 3%. These data come from a study of blood T cell repertoires in COVID-19. The CDR3 has 13 amino acids. V gave up 6 bases and J gave up 2 bases; unmatched junction bases: 1. Looked up from germline, CDR1 is MNHNY and CDR2 is SVGAGI (reference sequence). This receptor was identified in a human donor in a cohort sampled during active COVID-19. The sample was peripheral blood. This chain joins TRBV6-6 and TRBJ2-7; 10 nucleotides match TRBD1. The CDR3: CASRGQGTYEQYF. Here the CDR3 DNA reads TGTGCCAGCAGGGGACAGGGGACCTACGAGCAGTACTTC.